These 9 T cell receptor beta chains originate from one sample sequenced in a study of shared clonotypes between healthy human individuals. Naive CD8 cells lacked CD45RO, underwent positive selection for CCR7 and left out terminally differentiated effector memory CD45RA+ cells. Clones were sequenced by immunoSEQ multiplex PCR, and TCRdb holds only the in-frame ones, with some missing. The sample includes fewer than 1 million clones, about 96% of them seen just once. The specimen was naive CD8+ T cells sorted from blood. The receptors come from a man aged 25-45 years in good health.

This clone was found once. This sequence joins TRBV10-3 and TRBJ1-2; D remains ambiguous. The CDR3 loop spans 13 amino acids. The germline V gene encodes CDR1 ENHRY and CDR2 SYGVKD. Trimming took 0 bases from V and 6 from J, leaving 8 bases between them. The CDR3 sequence is CAISESVGNGYTF. CDR3 nucleotide sequence: TGTGCCATCAGTGAGTCGGTAGGGAATGGCTACACCTTC.

V gene TRBV19 combines with J gene TRBJ2-1; the D gene is possibly TRBD2 (6 bases). This CDR3 has 13 amino acids. V dropped 8 bases and J dropped 6 bases, with 14 bases sitting between them. The germline CDR1 and CDR2 sequences are LNHDA and SQIVND (reference sequence). The CDR3 nucleotides read TGTGCCAGTGGCAAAGGAGGGATCAATGAGCAGTTCTTC. Protein sequence: CASGKGGINEQFF.

The V call is TRBV29-1, the J call TRBJ1-2; possibly TRBD1 for D (5 bases). There are 13 residues in the CDR3. Trimming stripped 0 bases from V and 1 base from J, with 6 bases between. The V gene's germline CDR1 is SQVTM and CDR2 ANQGSEA. The CDR3 DNA is TGCAGCGTTGAAGACAGGGTTAACTATGGCTACACCTTC. Protein: CSVEDRVNYGYTF.

V is TRBV30 and J is TRBJ1-2, with D tentatively TRBD1 (5 bases). CDR1 is GTSNPN and CDR2 is SVGIG in the germline V gene (reference sequence). V was shortened by 0 bases and J by 4 bases, with 9 bases between the two germline ends. This CDR3 is built from 13 residues. This CDR3 is CAWSVEGSYGYTF. The CDR3, as DNA: TGTGCCTGGAGTGTAGAGGGGTCCTATGGCTACACCTTC. Filled out from reference TRBV30 and TRBJ1-2, the complete variable domain reads SQTIHQWPATLVQPVGSPLSLECTVEGTSNPNLYWYRQAAGRGLQLLFYSVGIGQISSEVPQNLSASRPQDRQFILSSKKLLLSDSGFYLCAWSVEGSYGYTFGSGTRLTVV.

This clone was observed a single time. The rearrangement links TRBV7-9 to TRBJ2-1; D call uncertain. With 5 bases removed from V and 6 bases from J, the gap between germline ends came to 11 bases. This CDR3 contains 13 residues. Germline values: CDR1 SEHNR, CDR2 FQNEAQ (reference sequence). The CDR3 DNA follows: TGTGCCAGCAGCGCCTCAGAGCTCAATGAGCAGTTCTTC. This gives the protein CASSASELNEQFF.

The gene calls are TRBV27 and TRBJ2-7, with D unclear. The CDR3 is 13 amino acids. The V end was cut by 3 bases, the J end by 4 bases, with 10 bases between. CDR1 MNHEY and CDR2 SMNVEV come from the germline V gene (reference sequence). CDR3 bases: TGTGCCAGCAGTTTGAAAACGTCATACGAGCAGTACTTC. It is translated as CASSLKTSYEQYF.

The chain is built from TRBV11-3 and TRBJ2-1; no clear D gene. The V end lost 1 base, the J end lost 3 bases, and 10 bases lay between the germline ends. From germline, CDR1 is SGHNT and CDR2 YENEEA. CDR3 length: 15 amino acids. The CDR3 sequence: CASSLAKGVYNEQFF. DNA of the CDR3: TGTGCCAGCAGCTTAGCTAAGGGTGTCTACAATGAGCAGTTCTTC. Complete variable domain (other parts from reference TRBV11-3 and TRBJ2-1): EAGVVQSPRYKIIEKKQPVAFWCNPISGHNTLYWYLQNLGQGPELLIRYENEEAVDDSQLPKDRFSAERLKGVDSTLKIQPAELGDSAVYLCASSLAKGVYNEQFFGPGTRLTVL.

The chain employs TRBV4-1 and TRBJ2-7, with D perhaps being TRBD1 or TRBD2 (5 bases each). With 2 bases removed from V and 5 bases from J, the gap between germline ends came to 10 bases. The CDR3 loop spans 13 amino acids. CDR1 is MGHRA, CDR2 YSYEKL, per germline. The CDR3 DNA reads as TGCGCCAGCAGCCAATACTTGGGGGACGAGCAGTACTTC. This translates into CASSQYLGDEQYF.

CDR3 protein: CASSQDPSPGGRRGGYEQYF. The CDR3 nucleotides read TGCGCCAGCAGCCAAGACCCCTCGCCGGGCGGGAGACGGGGTGGCTACGAGCAGTACTTC. The V gene is TRBV4-1, the J gene TRBJ2-7, with 7 bases aligning to TRBD2. The CDR3 length is 20 residues. Losses at the gene ends were 0 bases for V and 3 bases for J; bases not matched to a gene: 20. The V gene's germline CDR1 is MGHRA and CDR2 YSYEKL.